A selection of T cell receptor beta chains follows, all from one sample in a study of blood T cell repertoires in COVID-19. Produced via immunoSEQ multiplex PCR; TCRdb's table is partial and in-frame only. The table records around 140,000 clones, under 90% of them present only once. Sequencing was done on a sample of PBMCs or T cells enriched from blood (not recorded which). The source of these receptors is a man between 40 and 49 years old with acute COVID-19. CDR3s leave out the opening cysteine and the closing phenylalanine or tryptophan.

j_call | v_call | cdr3_aa
TRBJ1-5 | TRBV6-5 | ATHRGLGSNQPQH
TRBJ2-7 | TRBV18 | ASSLASYEQY
TRBJ2-7 | TRBV30 | AWNRDPRLYEQY
TRBJ2-5 | TRBV18 | ASSPRDSGETQY
TRBJ2-7 | TRBV4-2 | ASSQGRLAGVYEQY
TRBJ2-1 | TRBV23-1 | ASSPPPSKSSGQTYNEQF
TRBJ1-2 | TRBV19 | ASSTTKEWGYT
TRBJ2-7 | TRBV4-1 | ASSQEGIDEQY
TRBJ2-3 | TRBV7-9 | ASSSYTVGTDTQY
TRBJ2-5 | TRBV19 | ASSMGLDRQSETQY
TRBJ1-4 | TRBV2 | ASSGTGNEKLF
TRBJ2-7 | TRBV5-3 | ARSLGERDRSYEQY